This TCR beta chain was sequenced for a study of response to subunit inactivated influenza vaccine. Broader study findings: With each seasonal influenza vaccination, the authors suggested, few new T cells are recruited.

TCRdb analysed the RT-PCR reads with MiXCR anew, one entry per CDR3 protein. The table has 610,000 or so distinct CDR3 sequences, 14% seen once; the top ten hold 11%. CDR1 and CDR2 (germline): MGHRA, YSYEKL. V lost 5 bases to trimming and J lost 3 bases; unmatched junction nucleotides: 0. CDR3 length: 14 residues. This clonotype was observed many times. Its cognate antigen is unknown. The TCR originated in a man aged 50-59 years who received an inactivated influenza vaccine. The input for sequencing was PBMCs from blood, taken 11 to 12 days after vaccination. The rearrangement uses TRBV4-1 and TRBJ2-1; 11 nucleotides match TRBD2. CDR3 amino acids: CASSTSGSYNEQFF. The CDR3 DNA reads TGCGCCAGCAGCACTAGCGGGAGCTACAATGAGCAGTTCTTC.